A single sample is the source of the 21 T cell receptor beta chains below, sequenced in a study of control samples from healthy donors and cancer patients. Data came from immunoSEQ multiplex PCR; TCRdb stores just in-frame clones and leaves some out. This table holds 130,000 or so clones, just under 90% found once. Sequencing was carried out using PBMCs. The receptors originated from a man aged 50 or older with head and neck cancer.

For this clone: In the same sample, other DNA sequences code for this CDR3. The chain combines TRBV19 with TRBJ1-5; perhaps TRBD1 as D (6 bases). This CDR3 has 15 amino acids. V gave up 7 bases and J gave up 1 base, with 14 bases separating them. Germline CDR1 and CDR2: LNHDA and SQIVND (reference sequence). The CDR3 nucleotides are TGTGCCAGTACCCCTGGGACACGGAGCAATCAGCCCCAGCATTTT. Translated, it gives CASTPGTRSNQPQHF.

The chain joins TRBV27 to TRBJ2-1; TRBD2 agrees at 10 bases. Trimming took 6 bases from V and 3 from J; bases not matched to a gene: 11. Looked up from germline, CDR1 is MNHEY and CDR2 is SMNVEV (reference sequence). This CDR3 is 17 amino acids long. CDR3 DNA: TGTGCCAGCAGGACGAAGCTAGCGGGAGCGGGCTACAATGAGCAGTTCTTC. Its translation: CASRTKLAGAGYNEQFF.

For the CDR3, the DNA is TGCAGCGTGGGGCGTGGGGGGGAAGTTTTCACTGAAGCTTTCTTT. Its protein product is CSVGRGGEVFTEAFF. The chain joins TRBV29-1 to TRBJ1-1; possible D gene TRBD1, 5 bases. Trimming removed 6 bases at V and 4 bases at J, with 21 bases between. From germline, CDR1 is SQVTM and CDR2 ANQGSEA. The length of the CDR3 is 15 residues.

V is TRBV5-1 and J is TRBJ2-3, with D perhaps matching TRBD1 (5 bases). Germline CDR1 and CDR2: SGHRS and YFSETQ. CDR3 length: 15 amino acids. V shed 0 bases and J shed 1 base, with 9 bases lying between them. The chain's CDR3 is CASSLETAGTDTQYF. CDR3 nucleotides: TGCGCCAGCAGCTTGGAGACAGCCGGCACAGATACGCAGTATTTT.

This sequence joins TRBV29-1 and TRBJ2-1; possibly TRBD2 for D (6 bases). Germline V gene lookup returns CDR1 SQVTM and CDR2 ANQGSEA. CDR3 length: 13 residues. Trimming took off 5 bases at V and 9 bases at J, with 17 bases between the two ends. Written as DNA, the CDR3 is TGCAGCGTTCGCCAGGGCTTGGAGGGTGAGCAGTTCTTC. The encoded protein is CSVRQGLEGEQFF.

The chain recombines TRBV25-1 with TRBJ2-1; 11 bases agree with TRBD2. This CDR3 comprises 16 residues. Germline-derived CDR1 and CDR2 are MGHDK and SYGVNS. V trimming: 6 bases; J trimming: 7 bases; junction bases outside the gene matches: 11. CDR3 in DNA: TGTGCCAGCAGACCATTAGCGGGGGGGCCTCGAAATGAGCAGTTCTTC. This gives the protein CASRPLAGGPRNEQFF. The complete variable domain, with remaining parts taken from reference TRBV25-1 and TRBJ2-1, reads EADIYQTPRYLVIGTGKKITLECSQTMGHDKMYWYQQDPGMELHLIHYSYGVNSTEKGDLSSESTVSRIRTEHFPLTLESARPSHTSQYLCASRPLAGGPRNEQFFGPGTRLTVL.

The chain carries TRBV6-5 and TRBJ1-4, with no clear D. This CDR3 region has 13 residues. Germline CDR1 and CDR2: MNHEY and SVGAGI. V dropped 5 bases and J dropped 7 bases, with 11 bases sitting between them. The CDR3 sequence is CASSTRTVEKLFF. CDR3 nucleotides: TGTGCCAGCAGTACCAGGACGGTTGAAAAACTGTTTTTT.

The rearrangement links TRBV11-1 to TRBJ1-5; D is undetermined. CDR1 and CDR2 from the germline V gene are SGHAT and FQDESV (reference sequence). This CDR3 contains 13 residues. Between the trimmed V and J ends, which lost 2 bases and 0 bases, there was a span of 2 bases. The CDR3 sequence: CASSLSSNQPQHF. The CDR3 DNA sequence: TGTGCCAGCAGCTTAAGTAGCAATCAGCCCCAGCATTTT.

The chain joins TRBV30 to TRBJ1-2; D call uncertain. This CDR3 is built from 13 residues. The germline gives CDR1 GTSNPN, CDR2 SVGIG (reference sequence). V was shortened by 7 bases and J by 1 base, with 13 bases between the two germline ends. CDR3 amino acids: CASMGSFNYGYTF. The DNA of the CDR3 is TGTGCCTCCATGGGGAGCTTTAACTATGGCTACACCTTC.

The V and J genes are TRBV2 and TRBJ1-6; 9 nucleotides line up with TRBD1. The CDR3 has 13 residues. The J segment lost 13 bases and the V segment lost 8 bases, leaving 9 bases of the junction unmatched. From germline, CDR1 is SNHLY and CDR2 FYNNEI. The CDR3 protein is CASRDREGTPLHF. The CDR3 DNA follows: TGTGCCAGCCGGGACAGGGAAGGGACCCCCCTCCACTTT.

This sequence joins TRBV5-1 and TRBJ1-1, with unresolved D. The V gene's germline CDR1 is SGHRS and CDR2 YFSETQ. Deletions cut 4 bases from V and 0 bases from J, with 10 bases between. CDR3 length: 14 residues. Here the CDR3 reads CASSRDQMNTEAFF. The CDR3 bases are TGCGCCAGCAGCCGCGACCAGATGAACACTGAAGCTTTCTTT.

V and J are TRBV6-2 or TRBV6-3 and TRBJ2-1; tentative D call: TRBD1 (6 bases). The V end lost 4 bases, the J end lost 0 bases, and 16 bases lay between the germline ends. In germline, CDR1 is MNHEY, CDR2 SVGEGT. The CDR3 is 17 residues long. CDR3 in DNA: TGTGCCAGCAGTTTGGGTAGGGGACAAAACTCCTACAATGAGCAGTTCTTC. It encodes CASSLGRGQNSYNEQFF.

The chain is built from TRBV27 and TRBJ2-1; possible D gene TRBD2, 5 bases. The CDR3 contains 12 residues. Germline V gene sequence: CDR1 MNHEY, CDR2 SMNVEV (reference sequence). Here the CDR3 DNA reads TGTGGGACTGGACTCCCTTACAATGAGCAGTTCTTC. It is translated as CGTGLPYNEQFF.

This clone was seen just once. CDR3 sequence: CASSRNRVEKLFF. The CDR3 nucleotides are TGTGCCAGCAGTAGAAACAGGGTTGAAAAACTGTTTTTT. The chain couples TRBV6-5 to TRBJ1-4, with D perhaps TRBD1 (6 bases). The CDR3 loop spans 13 amino acids. V shed 5 bases and J shed 7 bases, with 11 bases lying between them. From germline, CDR1 is MNHEY and CDR2 SVGAGI.

The chain carries TRBV6-5 and TRBJ2-1; possible D gene TRBD1, 6 bases. Germline CDR1 is MNHEY and CDR2 is SVGAGI. CDR3 length equals 16 residues. The V gene lost 2 bases and the J gene lost 5 bases, with 16 bases spanning the gap. This chain's CDR3 is CASSYGTWSGHNEQFF. The CDR3 nucleotides are TGTGCCAGCAGTTACGGGACATGGTCGGGGCACAATGAGCAGTTCTTC.

The genes are TRBV24-1 and TRBJ2-3, with D uncertain. Between the trimmed V and J ends, which lost 8 bases and 3 bases, there was a span of 17 bases. There are 15 residues in the CDR3. Germline-derived CDR1 and CDR2 are KGHDR and SFDVKD. The chain's CDR3 is CATTAGSQATDTQYF. As DNA, the CDR3 is TGTGCCACCACCGCAGGAAGCCAGGCGACAGATACGCAGTATTTT.

CDR3 sequence: CASSQAGQTTYNEQFF. The DNA for the CDR3 is TGTGCCAGCAGCCAAGCGGGACAGACGACCTACAATGAGCAGTTCTTC. The chain combines TRBV3-1 (or the pseudogene TRBV3-2) with TRBJ2-1, with 7 bases fitting TRBD1. The V and J ends lost 1 base and 2 bases, in that order; junction bases with no gene match: 5. The CDR3 consists of 16 residues. CDR1 is LGHDT and CDR2 is YNNKEL in the germline V gene (reference sequence).

CDR3 coding DNA: TGTGCCAGCAGCTTAGATGCGGGGGGGCCCGGCGAGCAGTTCTTC. Translated: CASSLDAGGPGEQFF. The rearrangement links TRBV7-3 to TRBJ2-1; TRBD2 matches at 9 bases. Germline trimming cut 2 bases from V and 10 bases from J; bases unmatched to any gene: 9. CDR3 length: 15 amino acids. Germline lookup yields CDR1 SGHTA and CDR2 FQGTGA.

CDR3 in amino acids: CASSLGTGGNQPQHF. The CDR3 nucleotides are TGTGCCAGCAGCTTAGGGACAGGGGGCAATCAGCCCCAGCATTTT. This chain joins TRBV7-9 and TRBJ1-5, with 9 positions matching TRBD1. Looked up from germline, CDR1 is SEHNR and CDR2 is FQNEAQ (reference sequence). The CDR3 runs to 15 residues. After removal of 1 base from V and 2 bases from J, the junction contained 0 bases not matched to a gene.

The rearrangement joins TRBV28 to TRBJ1-1; 9 bases are shared with TRBD1. V trimming: 2 bases; J trimming: 1 base; junction bases outside the gene matches: 11. This CDR3 is built from 18 residues. Germline V CDR1 and CDR2: MDHEN, SYDVKM. For the CDR3, the DNA is TGTGCCAGCAGTTTAGCGGGACAGGGTAACATAGGGAACACTGAAGCTTTCTTT. This translates into CASSLAGQGNIGNTEAFF.

The count of this clone is one. V and J are TRBV2 and TRBJ1-5, with D tentatively TRBD1 (6 bases). In germline, CDR1 is SNHLY, CDR2 FYNNEI. The CDR3 runs 15 residues. V was pared by 8 bases and J by 2 bases, with 16 bases between. CDR3 region: CASRRGAGGNQPQHF. CDR3 nucleotide sequence: TGTGCCAGCCGGAGAGGGGCAGGGGGCAATCAGCCCCAGCATTTT.